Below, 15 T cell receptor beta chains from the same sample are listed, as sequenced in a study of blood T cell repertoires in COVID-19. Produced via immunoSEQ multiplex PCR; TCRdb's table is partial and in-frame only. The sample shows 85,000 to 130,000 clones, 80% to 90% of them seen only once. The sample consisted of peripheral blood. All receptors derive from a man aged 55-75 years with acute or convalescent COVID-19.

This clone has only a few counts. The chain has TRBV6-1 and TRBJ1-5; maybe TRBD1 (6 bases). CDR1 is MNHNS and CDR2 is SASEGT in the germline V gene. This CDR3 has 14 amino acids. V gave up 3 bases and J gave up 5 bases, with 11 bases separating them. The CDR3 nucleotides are TGTGCCAGCAGTGATCGAGGGGGATATCAGCCCCAGCATTTT. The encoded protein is CASSDRGGYQPQHF.

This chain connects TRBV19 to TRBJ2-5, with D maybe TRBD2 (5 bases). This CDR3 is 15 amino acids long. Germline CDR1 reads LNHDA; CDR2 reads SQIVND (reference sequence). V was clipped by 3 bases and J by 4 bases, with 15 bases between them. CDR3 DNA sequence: TGTGCCAGTAGTATGAGTCTAGCAGCGATAGAGACCCAGTACTTC. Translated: CASSMSLAAIETQYF.

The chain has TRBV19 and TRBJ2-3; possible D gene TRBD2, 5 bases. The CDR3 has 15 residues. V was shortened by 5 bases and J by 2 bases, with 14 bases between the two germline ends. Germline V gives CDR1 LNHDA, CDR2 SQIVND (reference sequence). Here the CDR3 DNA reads TGTGCCAGTAGTGATACTAAGCGGCACACAGATACGCAGTATTTT. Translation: CASSDTKRHTDTQYF.

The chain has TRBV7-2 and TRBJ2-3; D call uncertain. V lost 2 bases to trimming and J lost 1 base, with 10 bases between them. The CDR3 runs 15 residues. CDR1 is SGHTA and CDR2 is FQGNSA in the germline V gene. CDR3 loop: CASSLNGPGTDTQYF. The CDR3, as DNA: TGTGCCAGCAGCTTAAATGGGCCAGGCACAGATACGCAGTATTTT.

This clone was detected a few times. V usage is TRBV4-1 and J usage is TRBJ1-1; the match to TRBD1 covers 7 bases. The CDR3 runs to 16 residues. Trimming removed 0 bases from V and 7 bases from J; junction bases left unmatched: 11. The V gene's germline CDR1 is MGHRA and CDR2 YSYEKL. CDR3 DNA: TGCGCCAGCAGCCAAGATATGACAGGGAGAAAAGGTGAAGCTTTCTTT. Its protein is CASSQDMTGRKGEAFF.

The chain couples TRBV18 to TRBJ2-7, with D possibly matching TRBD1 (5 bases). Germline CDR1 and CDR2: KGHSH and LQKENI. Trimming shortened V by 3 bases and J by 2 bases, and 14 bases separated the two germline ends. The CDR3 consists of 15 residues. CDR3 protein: CASSPASGLAYEQYF. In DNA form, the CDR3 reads TGTGCCAGCTCACCGGCGTCAGGGCTGGCCTACGAGCAGTACTTC.

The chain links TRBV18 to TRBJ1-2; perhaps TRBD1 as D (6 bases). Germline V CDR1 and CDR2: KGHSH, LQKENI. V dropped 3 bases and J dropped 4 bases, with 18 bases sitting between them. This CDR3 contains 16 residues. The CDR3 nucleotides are TGTGCCAGCTCACCCCGGGGTCAGGGGCTGCTCTATGGCTACACCTTC. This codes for CASSPRGQGLLYGYTF.

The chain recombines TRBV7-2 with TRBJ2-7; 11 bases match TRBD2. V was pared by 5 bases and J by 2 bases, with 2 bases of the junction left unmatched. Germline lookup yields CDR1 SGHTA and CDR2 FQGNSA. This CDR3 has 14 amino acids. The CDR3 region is CASSISGGAYEQYF. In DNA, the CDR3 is TGTGCCAGCAGCATTAGCGGGGGGGCCTACGAGCAGTACTTC.

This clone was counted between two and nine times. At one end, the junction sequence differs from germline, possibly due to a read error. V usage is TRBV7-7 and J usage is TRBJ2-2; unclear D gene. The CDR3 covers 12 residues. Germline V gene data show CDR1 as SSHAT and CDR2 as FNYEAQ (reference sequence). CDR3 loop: CASSNTAGELFF. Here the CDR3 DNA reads TGTGCTAGCAGCAACACAGCCGGGGAGCTGTTTTTT.

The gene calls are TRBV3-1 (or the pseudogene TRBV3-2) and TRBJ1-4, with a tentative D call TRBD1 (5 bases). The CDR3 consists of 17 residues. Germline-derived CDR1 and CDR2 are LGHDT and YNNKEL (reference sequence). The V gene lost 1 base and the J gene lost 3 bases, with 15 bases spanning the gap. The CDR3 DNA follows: TGTGCCAGCAGCCAAGGTCTGACAGTGCGAGCTAATGAAAAACTGTTTTTT. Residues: CASSQGLTVRANEKLFF.

The chain's CDR3 is CASSQTGNYGYTF. The CDR3 DNA sequence: TGCGCCAGCAGCCAAACAGGGAACTATGGCTACACCTTC. The chain uses TRBV4-1 and TRBJ1-2; possibly TRBD1 for D (6 bases). Germline lookup yields CDR1 MGHRA and CDR2 YSYEKL. CDR3 length: 13 residues. Trimming took off 2 bases at V and 2 bases at J, with 6 bases between the two ends.

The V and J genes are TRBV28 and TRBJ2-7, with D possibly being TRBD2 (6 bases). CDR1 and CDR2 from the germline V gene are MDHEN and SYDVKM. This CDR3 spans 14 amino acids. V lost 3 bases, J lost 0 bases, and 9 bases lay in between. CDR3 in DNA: TGTGCCAGCAGTTTCCGCGGGGACTCCTACGAGCAGTACTTC. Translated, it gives CASSFRGDSYEQYF. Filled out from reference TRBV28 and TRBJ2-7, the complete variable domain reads DVKVTQSSRYLVKRTGEKVFLECVQDMDHENMFWYRQDPGLGLRLIYFSYDVKMKEKGDIPEGYSVSREKKERFSLILESASTNQTSMYLCASSFRGDSYEQYFGPGTRLTVT.

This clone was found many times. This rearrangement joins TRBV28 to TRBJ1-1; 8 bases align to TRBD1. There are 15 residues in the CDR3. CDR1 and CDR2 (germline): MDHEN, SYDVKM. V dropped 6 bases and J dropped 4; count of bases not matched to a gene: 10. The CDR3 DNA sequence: TGTGCCAGCAGCTCCCAGGGGGCCGTAGGCACTGAAGCTTTCTTT. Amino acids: CASSSQGAVGTEAFF.

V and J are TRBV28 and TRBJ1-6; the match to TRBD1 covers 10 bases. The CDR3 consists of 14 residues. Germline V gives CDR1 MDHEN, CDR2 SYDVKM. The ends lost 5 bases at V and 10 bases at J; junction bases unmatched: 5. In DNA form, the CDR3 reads TGTGCCAGCAGTCAAGGGACAGGGGAGTCACCCCTCCACTTT. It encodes CASSQGTGESPLHF.

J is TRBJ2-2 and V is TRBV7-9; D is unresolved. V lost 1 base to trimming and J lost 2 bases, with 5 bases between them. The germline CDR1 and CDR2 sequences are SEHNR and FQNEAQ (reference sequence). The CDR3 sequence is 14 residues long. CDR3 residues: CASSLGGNTGELFF. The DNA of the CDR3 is TGTGCCAGCAGCTTAGGAGGCAACACCGGGGAGCTGTTTTTT. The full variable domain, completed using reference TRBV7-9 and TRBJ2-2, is DTGVSQNPRHKITKRGQNVTFRCDPISEHNRLYWYRQTLGQGPEFLTYFQNEAQLEKSRLLSDRFSAERPKGSFSTLEIQRTEQGDSAMYLCASSLGGNTGELFFGEGSRLTVL.